The next 5 T cell receptor beta chains were all read from a single sample in a study of cytomegalovirus exposure and HLA in healthy donors. PCR was performed using 60 Vbeta and 13 Jbeta primers. The table came from immunoSEQ multiplex PCR; TCRdb's copy has only in-frame clones and leaves some out. The repertoire holds 75,000 to 100,000 clones, about 78% seen once, with roughly 3.2% in the top ten. The sequenced sample consisted of PBMCs. The receptors originated from a man in his forties in good health and CMV-seronegative.

V and J are TRBV28 and TRBJ2-1, with D possibly being TRBD2 (5 bases). With 5 bases removed from V and 7 bases from J, the gap between germline ends came to 18 bases. CDR1 and CDR2 from the germline V gene are MDHEN and SYDVKM. The CDR3 spans 15 residues. The CDR3 reads CASSVLSGVGNEQFF. The DNA for the CDR3 is TGTGCCAGCAGTGTATTATCCGGGGTCGGGAATGAGCAGTTCTTC.

This clone was seen only a few times. The rearrangement joins TRBV5-4 to TRBJ2-1, with TRBD2 matching 7 bases. This CDR3 has 15 amino acids. Trimming cost V 1 base and J 7 bases; bases outside gene matches: 8. Germline V CDR1 and CDR2: SGHNT, YYREEE (reference sequence). The CDR3 coding sequence is TGTGCCAGCAGCTTGATTACGGGAGGATCGAATGAGCAGTTCTTC. Translated, it gives CASSLITGGSNEQFF. The full variable domain, rest sourced from reference TRBV5-4 and TRBJ2-1, is ETGVTQSPTHLIKTRGQQVTLRCSSQSGHNTVSWYQQALGQGPQFIFQYYREEENGRGNFPPRFSGLQFPNYSSELNVNALELDDSALYLCASSLITGGSNEQFFGPGTRLTVL.

The J gene is TRBJ2-7, the V gene TRBV5-1; 9 bases fit TRBD1. J was trimmed by 5 bases and V by 9 bases; bases with no gene match: 12. Germline-derived CDR1 and CDR2 are SGHRS and YFSETQ. The CDR3 runs to 14 residues. CDR3: CATAIATGGHEQYF. CDR3 bases: TGCGCCACCGCCATCGCGACAGGGGGACACGAGCAGTACTTC.

This clone has only a few counts. The V and J genes are TRBV9 and TRBJ2-5, with a weak D call TRBD2 (6 bases). V was trimmed by 1 base and J by 0 bases, leaving 13 bases between them. There are 16 residues in the CDR3. The germline CDR1 and CDR2 sequences are SGDLS and YYNGEE. In DNA, the CDR3 is TGTGCCAGCAGCGTAAGTCCTCTAGCGAACCAAGAGACCCAGTACTTC. The encoded protein is CASSVSPLANQETQYF. The variable domain in full, with the rest retrieved from reference TRBV9 and TRBJ2-5, is DSGVTQTPKHLITATGQRVTLRCSPRSGDLSVYWYQQSLDQGLQFLIQYYNGEERAKGNILERFSAQQFPDLHSELNLSSLELGDSALYFCASSVSPLANQETQYFGPGTRLLVL.

The rearrangement joins TRBV9 to TRBJ1-6; D remains ambiguous. Trimming took 4 bases from V and 6 from J, leaving 8 bases between them. Germline V gives CDR1 SGDLS, CDR2 YYNGEE. This CDR3 comprises 13 residues. CDR3 loop: CASSPQINSPLHF. For the CDR3, the DNA is TGTGCCAGCAGCCCACAGATTAATTCACCCCTCCACTTT.